Each of the 13 T cell receptor beta chains below was sequenced from the same sample in a study of cytomegalovirus exposure and HLA in healthy donors. In the PCR, 60 Vbeta and 13 Jbeta primers were used. Data came from immunoSEQ multiplex PCR; TCRdb stores just in-frame clones and leaves some out. The table shows about 150,000 clones, with approximately 82% occurring only once. Sequencing used PBMCs. These receptors were collected from a man aged 40-50 years in good health and CMV-seronegative.

The V gene is TRBV6-4, the J gene TRBJ2-2; a possible D gene is TRBD1 (5 bases). The germline gives CDR1 MRHNA, CDR2 SNTAGT. Trimming took off 3 bases at V and 4 bases at J, with 6 bases between the two ends. The CDR3 contains 13 residues. CDR3 nucleotide sequence: TGTGCCAGCAGTGAAGACAGCACCGGGGAGCTGTTTTTT. Encoded protein: CASSEDSTGELFF.

V and J are TRBV7-2 and TRBJ2-5; maybe TRBD2 (7 bases). In germline, CDR1 is SGHTA, CDR2 FQGNSA. The CDR3 consists of 15 residues. V dropped 0 bases and J dropped 3 bases, with 11 bases sitting between them. The CDR3 reads CASSLAGGPEETQYF. The CDR3 DNA follows: TGTGCCAGCAGCTTAGCGGGGGGGCCGGAAGAGACCCAGTACTTC.

This clone was seen a handful of times. The chain joins TRBV5-1 to TRBJ2-1, with D tentatively TRBD1 (6 bases). This CDR3 is built from 17 residues. V shed 0 bases and J shed 5 bases, with 18 bases lying between them. Germline V gene lookup returns CDR1 SGHRS and CDR2 YFSETQ. The CDR3 loop reads CASSLGSRLQGNNEQFF. DNA of the CDR3: TGCGCCAGCAGCTTGGGGTCTCGGTTACAGGGAAACAATGAGCAGTTCTTC.

The V gene is TRBV29-1, the J gene TRBJ2-1; D remains unclear. Germline-derived CDR1 and CDR2 are SQVTM and ANQGSEA. The CDR3 loop spans 14 amino acids. V gave up 3 bases and J gave up 0 bases, with 9 bases separating them. The CDR3 DNA reads TGCAGCGTTGACGTCGGGTCCTCCTACAATGAGCAGTTCTTC. As protein: CSVDVGSSYNEQFF.

V gene TRBV2 combines with J gene TRBJ2-7; the D gene is possibly TRBD2 (6 bases). From germline, CDR1 is SNHLY and CDR2 FYNNEI. This CDR3 spans 13 amino acids. The germline V and J ends were trimmed by 6 bases and 6 bases, with 15 bases remaining between them. This CDR3 is CASRGLTRAEQYF. The CDR3 DNA follows: TGTGCCAGCAGGGGACTGACTCGCGCCGAGCAGTACTTC.

The J gene is TRBJ2-3, the V gene TRBV11-3, with TRBD1 matching over 7 bases. Unmatched junction bases numbered 3, after V lost 5 bases and J lost 1 base. Germline assignment: CDR1 SGHNT and CDR2 YENEEA. The CDR3 contains 14 residues. CDR3: CASSLTGGTDTQYF. As DNA, the CDR3 is TGTGCCAGCAGCCTAACAGGGGGCACAGATACGCAGTATTTT.

This rearrangement joins TRBV30 to TRBJ2-7, with TRBD1 identical over 9 bases. V gave up 2 bases and J gave up 5 bases; unmatched junction bases: 4. The CDR3 runs to 13 residues. Germline CDR1 and CDR2: GTSNPN and SVGIG (reference sequence). The CDR3 sequence is CAWSRTGGHEQYF. DNA of the CDR3: TGTGCCTGGAGTCGAACAGGGGGCCACGAGCAGTACTTC.

The genes are TRBV27 and TRBJ2-7; 11 positions agree with TRBD1. Germline V gives CDR1 MNHEY, CDR2 SMNVEV (reference sequence). CDR3 length equals 14 residues. After removal of 8 bases from V and 4 bases from J, the junction contained 7 bases not matched to a gene. The CDR3 DNA is TGTGCCAGCCGCCGGGGACAGGGGGAATACGAGCAGTACTTC. Its translation is CASRRGQGEYEQYF.

CDR3 sequence reads: CASSSARANEKLFF. CDR3 DNA sequence: TGTGCCAGCAGCTCAGCGAGGGCTAATGAAAAACTGTTTTTT. The chain employs TRBV5-4 and TRBJ1-4, with no clear D. The germline V gene has CDR1 SGHNT and CDR2 YYREEE (reference sequence). The CDR3 extends over 14 amino acids. Trimming shortened V by 3 bases and J by 3 bases, and 9 bases separated the two germline ends.

As regards this clone: Other DNA sequences in the sample encode the same CDR3. The chain couples TRBV28 to TRBJ2-5, with 10 nucleotides matching TRBD1. Trimming removed 5 bases from V and 1 base from J; junction bases left unmatched: 7. Germline CDR1 is MDHEN and CDR2 is SYDVKM. The CDR3 runs 16 residues. CDR3 amino acids: CASSSRDRGPQETQYF. As DNA, the CDR3 is TGTGCCAGCAGTAGCCGGGACAGGGGACCCCAAGAGACCCAGTACTTC. The full variable domain, with the rest looked up from reference TRBV28 and TRBJ2-5, is DVKVTQSSRYLVKRTGEKVFLECVQDMDHENMFWYRQDPGLGLRLIYFSYDVKMKEKGDIPEGYSVSREKKERFSLILESASTNQTSMYLCASSSRDRGPQETQYFGPGTRLLVL.

The J gene is TRBJ2-7, the V gene TRBV7-9; D remains unclear. V gave up 1 base and J gave up 0 bases, with 7 bases separating them. From germline, CDR1 is SEHNR and CDR2 FQNEAQ (reference sequence). The length of the CDR3 is 14 residues. The CDR3 DNA sequence: TGTGCCAGCAGCTTAGTGGGCAGCTCCTACGAGCAGTACTTC. Translated: CASSLVGSSYEQYF.

The rearrangement links TRBV5-1 to TRBJ2-7; 15 nucleotides align to TRBD2. Per the germline V gene, CDR1 is SGHRS and CDR2 is YFSETQ. V shed 3 bases and J 4 bases; nucleotides not matched to a gene: 8. The CDR3 has 17 residues. For the CDR3, the DNA is TGCGCCAGCAGCTCCGGACTAGCGGGGGGGCTAGGGTACGAGCAGTACTTC. Encoded protein: CASSSGLAGGLGYEQYF. The whole variable domain, remainder taken from reference TRBV5-1 and TRBJ2-7, is KAGVTQTPRYLIKTRGQQVTLSCSPISGHRSVSWYQQTPGQGLQFLFEYFSETQRNKGNFPGRFSGRQFSNSRSEMNVSTLELGDSALYLCASSSGLAGGLGYEQYFGPGTRLTVT.

The rearrangement uses TRBV5-6 and TRBJ2-1; D possibly corresponds to TRBD1 (5 bases). V was trimmed by 3 bases and J by 10 bases, leaving 14 bases between them. The germline CDR1 and CDR2 sequences are SGHDT and YYEEEE. The CDR3 runs to 13 residues. The CDR3 sequence is CASSSLQGREQFF. In DNA form, the CDR3 reads TGTGCCAGCAGCTCACTTCAGGGCCGGGAGCAGTTCTTC.